The entry below describes one T cell receptor (beta chain). Its antigen is unknown. This specimen comes from a study of cytomegalovirus exposure and HLA in healthy donors. The donors were members of the validation cohort, which comprised about 120 subjects and was separate from the first cohort of 666 subjects. Clones were read by immunoSEQ multiplex PCR, and TCRdb kept only the in-frame ones, dropping some. Of more than 60,000 clones in the sample, around 97% are singletons; the top ten hold roughly 1.5%. Study results and caveats: As was reported, the classifier diagnosed cytomegalovirus status with high specificity and sensitivity. The authors listed about 170 TCR beta chains as cytomegalovirus-associated. There were a few CMV-associated chains whose specificity for CMV antigens was confirmed in vitro.

This CDR3 contains 14 residues. Germline V gives CDR1 LNHDA, CDR2 SQIVND (reference sequence). The V end lost 4 bases, the J end lost 7 bases, and 14 bases lay between the germline ends. The sequence derives from a woman between 18 and 30 years old in good health and CMV-seropositive. The source material was PBMCs. J is TRBJ1-5 and V is TRBV19; no clear D. The CDR3 spells CASSTTPTGQPQHF. The CDR3 DNA reads as TGTGCCAGTAGTACAACCCCTACGGGACAGCCCCAGCATTTT.